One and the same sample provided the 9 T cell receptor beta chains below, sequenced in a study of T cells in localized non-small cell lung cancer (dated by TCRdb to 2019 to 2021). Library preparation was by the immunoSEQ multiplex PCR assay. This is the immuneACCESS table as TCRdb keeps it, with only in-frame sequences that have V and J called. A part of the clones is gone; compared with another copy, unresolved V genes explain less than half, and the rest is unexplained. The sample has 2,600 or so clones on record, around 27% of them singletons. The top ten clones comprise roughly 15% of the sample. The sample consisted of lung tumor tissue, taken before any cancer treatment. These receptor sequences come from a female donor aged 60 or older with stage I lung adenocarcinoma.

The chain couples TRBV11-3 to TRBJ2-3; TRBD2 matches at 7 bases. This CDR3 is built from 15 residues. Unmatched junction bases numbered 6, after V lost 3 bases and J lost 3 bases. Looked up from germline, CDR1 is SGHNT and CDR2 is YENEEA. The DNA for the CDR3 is TGTGCCAGCAGCTTTTCCGGGGGGATGACAGATACGCAGTATTTT. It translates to CASSFSGGMTDTQYF.

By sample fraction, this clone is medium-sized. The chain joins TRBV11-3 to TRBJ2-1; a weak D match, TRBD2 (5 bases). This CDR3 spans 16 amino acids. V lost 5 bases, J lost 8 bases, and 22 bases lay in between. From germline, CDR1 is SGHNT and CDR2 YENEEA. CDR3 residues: CASSGPVTRGTDEQFF. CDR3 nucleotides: TGTGCCAGCAGCGGCCCGGTTACTAGAGGTACCGATGAGCAGTTCTTC.

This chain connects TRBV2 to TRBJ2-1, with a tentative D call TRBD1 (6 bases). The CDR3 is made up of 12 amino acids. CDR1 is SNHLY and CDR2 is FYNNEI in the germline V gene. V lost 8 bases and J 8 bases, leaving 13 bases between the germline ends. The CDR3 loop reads CASQRGFDEQFF. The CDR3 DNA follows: TGTGCCAGCCAAAGGGGGTTCGATGAGCAGTTCTTC.

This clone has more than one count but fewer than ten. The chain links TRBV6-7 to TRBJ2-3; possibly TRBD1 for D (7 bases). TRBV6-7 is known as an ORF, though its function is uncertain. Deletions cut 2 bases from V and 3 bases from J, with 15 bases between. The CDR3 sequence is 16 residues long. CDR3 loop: CASSYSQGGLTDTQYF. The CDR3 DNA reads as TGTGCCAGCAGTTACAGTCAGGGGGGATTAACAGATACGCAGTATTTT.

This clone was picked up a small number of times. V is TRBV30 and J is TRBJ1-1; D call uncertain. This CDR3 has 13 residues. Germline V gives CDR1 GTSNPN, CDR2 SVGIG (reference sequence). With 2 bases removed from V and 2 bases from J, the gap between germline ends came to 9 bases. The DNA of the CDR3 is TGTGCCTGGAGTATAACTCTTAACACTGAAGCTTTCTTT. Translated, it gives CAWSITLNTEAFF.

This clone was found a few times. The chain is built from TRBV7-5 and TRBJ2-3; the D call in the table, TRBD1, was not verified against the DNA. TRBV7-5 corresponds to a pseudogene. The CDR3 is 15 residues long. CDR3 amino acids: CASSYGQASTDTQYF. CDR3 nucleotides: TGTGCCAGCAGCTATGGACAGGCCAGCACAGATACGCAGTATTTT.

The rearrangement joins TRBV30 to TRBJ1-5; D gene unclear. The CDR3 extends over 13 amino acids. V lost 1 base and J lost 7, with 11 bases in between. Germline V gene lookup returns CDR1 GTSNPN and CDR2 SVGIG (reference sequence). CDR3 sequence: CAWSASEKQPQHF. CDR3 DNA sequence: TGTGCCTGGAGTGCATCGGAGAAACAGCCCCAGCATTTT.

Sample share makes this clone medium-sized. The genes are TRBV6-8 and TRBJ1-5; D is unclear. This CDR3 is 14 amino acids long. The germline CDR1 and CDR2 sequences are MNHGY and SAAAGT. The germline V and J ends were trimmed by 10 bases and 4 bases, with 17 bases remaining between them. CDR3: CATTPRTENQPQHF. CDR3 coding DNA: TGTGCCACTACCCCTAGGACGGAGAATCAGCCCCAGCATTTT.

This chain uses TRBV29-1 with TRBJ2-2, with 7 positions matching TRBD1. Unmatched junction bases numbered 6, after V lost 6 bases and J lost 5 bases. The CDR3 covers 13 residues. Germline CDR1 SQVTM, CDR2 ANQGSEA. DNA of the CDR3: TGCAGCGTCGTAGACAGGGTTACCGGGGAGCTGTTTTTT. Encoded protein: CSVVDRVTGELFF.